A single sample is the source of the 14 T cell receptor beta chains below, sequenced in a study of blood T cell repertoires in COVID-19. Only in-frame clones appear in the TCRdb table, and some are missing; sequencing was by immunoSEQ multiplex PCR. The repertoire holds approximately 140,000 clones, roughly four fifths seen once, with roughly 9% in the top ten. The sample consisted of peripheral blood. These TCRs come from a middle-aged man with active or convalescent COVID-19.

This chain joins TRBV6-2 or TRBV6-3 and TRBJ1-5; weak D call: TRBD1 (5 bases). The CDR3 is made up of 14 amino acids. Trimming took 2 bases from V and 6 from J, leaving 11 bases between them. Germline V gene sequence: CDR1 MNHEY, CDR2 SVGEGT. The CDR3 coding sequence is TGTGCCAGCAGTTACCCGCAGGGCGGTCAGCCCCAGCATTTT. Residues: CASSYPQGGQPQHF.

DNA of the CDR3: TGTGCCAGCAGCCAAGTCCGGGTGCAAGCCGGGGAGCTGTTTTTT. Translated: CASSQVRVQAGELFF. The rearrangement links TRBV4-2 to TRBJ2-2; D call uncertain. The CDR3 extends over 15 amino acids. CDR1 and CDR2 (germline): LGHNA, YNFKEQ. The germline V and J ends were trimmed by 1 base and 6 bases, with 12 bases remaining between them.

The chain links TRBV18 to TRBJ2-7, with D perhaps TRBD1 (7 bases). The germline gives CDR1 KGHSH, CDR2 LQKENI. This CDR3 comprises 16 residues. Trimming took 0 bases from V and 4 from J, leaving 16 bases between them. CDR3 DNA: TGTGCCAGCTCACCACCGGAGGGGGCCACTTATTACGAGCAGTACTTC. Amino acids: CASSPPEGATYYEQYF.

This sequence joins TRBV19 and TRBJ1-2, with a tentative D call TRBD1 (6 bases). This CDR3 has 14 amino acids. V dropped 7 bases and J dropped 2 bases, with 14 bases sitting between them. Germline CDR1 and CDR2: LNHDA and SQIVND (reference sequence). CDR3 nucleotide sequence: TGTGCCAGTAAGCGGGACACGGGCAACTATGGCTACACCTTC. This gives the protein CASKRDTGNYGYTF.

A single count supports this clone. This chain uses TRBV3-1 (or the pseudogene TRBV3-2) with TRBJ1-5; no clear D. This CDR3 is 15 amino acids long. Germline V gene sequence: CDR1 LGHDT, CDR2 YNNKEL (reference sequence). V dropped 3 bases and J dropped 0 bases, with 9 bases sitting between them. The CDR3 sequence is CASSQRRDSNQPQHF. Here the CDR3 DNA reads TGTGCCAGCAGCCAGCGCCGGGATAGCAATCAGCCCCAGCATTTT.

This clone came up a few times. The rearrangement joins TRBV6-1 to TRBJ2-1, with TRBD2 matching 9 bases. The germline CDR1 and CDR2 sequences are MNHNS and SASEGT. V dropped 1 base and J dropped 0; count of bases not matched to a gene: 4. The CDR3 totals 17 residues. The CDR3 reads CASSEGIAGASYNEQFF. CDR3 DNA: TGTGCCAGCAGTGAAGGGATAGCGGGGGCCTCCTACAATGAGCAGTTCTTC.

The V gene is TRBV6-5, the J gene TRBJ1-4; D unresolved. V lost 7 bases and J 8 bases, leaving 14 bases between the germline ends. Germline CDR1 is MNHEY and CDR2 is SVGAGI. CDR3 size: 13 residues. CDR3 sequence: CASTHRPGEKLFF. Written as DNA, the CDR3 is TGTGCCAGCACTCACCGCCCGGGAGAAAAACTGTTTTTT.

The chain employs TRBV6-1 and TRBJ1-5; TRBD1 matches 8 bases. The V gene end was trimmed by 1 base and the J gene end by 3 bases; junction bases not matched to a gene: 11. CDR3 length: 18 residues. Germline CDR1 is MNHNS and CDR2 is SASEGT. CDR3 sequence reads: CASSEVPRTGLPNQPQHF. DNA for the CDR3: TGTGCCAGCAGTGAAGTTCCCAGGACAGGGCTTCCCAATCAGCCCCAGCATTTT.

This chain uses TRBV11-3 with TRBJ2-3, with no clear D. Per the germline V gene, CDR1 is SGHNT and CDR2 is YENEEA. The CDR3 has 17 residues. Trimming removed 0 bases from V and 2 bases from J, with 15 bases in between. The CDR3 DNA reads as TGTGCCAGCAGCTTAGATGCGCCAGCGCTCCCCACAGATACGCAGTATTTT. It is translated as CASSLDAPALPTDTQYF.

The rearrangement links TRBV3-1 (or the pseudogene TRBV3-2) to TRBJ1-5; the D gene is possibly TRBD1 (6 bases). Trimming pared 1 base from V and 0 bases from J, leaving 10 bases between. Germline CDR1 LGHDT, CDR2 YNNKEL (reference sequence). The CDR3 runs to 16 residues. CDR3 residues: CASSQGTVNSNQPQHF. In nucleotides, the CDR3 is TGTGCCAGCAGCCAAGGGACAGTCAATAGCAATCAGCCCCAGCATTTT.

The chain has TRBV19 and TRBJ1-1; no reliable D call. The germline gives CDR1 LNHDA, CDR2 SQIVND (reference sequence). Deletions cut 3 bases from V and 6 bases from J, with 8 bases between. The CDR3 extends over 12 amino acids. The chain's CDR3 is CASSIGTPEAFF. The CDR3 region has the DNA TGTGCCAGTAGTATCGGTACGCCTGAAGCTTTCTTT.

The V gene is TRBV27, the J gene TRBJ1-4, with 7 bases lining up with TRBD1. CDR3 length: 15 residues. The germline V gene has CDR1 MNHEY and CDR2 SMNVEV (reference sequence). J lost 4 bases, V lost 5 bases, and 7 bases had no gene match. DNA of the CDR3: TGTGCCAGCAGTCCCGACAGGGCGGTTAATGAAAAACTGTTTTTT. Protein: CASSPDRAVNEKLFF.

V is TRBV6-5 and J is TRBJ1-2; tentatively, D is TRBD1 (6 bases). V was cut by 6 bases and J by 8 bases, with 13 bases left in between. The CDR3 runs 12 residues. Per germline, CDR1 MNHEY and CDR2 SVGAGI. As DNA, the CDR3 is TGTGCCAGCAGCAATAACAGGGAGGGCTACACCTTC. Translation gives CASSNNREGYTF.

The CDR3 protein is CASSARGQGDDNEQFF. CDR3 DNA sequence: TGTGCCAGCAGCGCGCGGGGACAGGGGGACGACAATGAGCAGTTCTTC. The chain couples TRBV9 to TRBJ2-1; TRBD1 matches at 11 bases. The CDR3 totals 16 residues. Germline trimming cut 3 bases from V and 5 bases from J; bases unmatched to any gene: 7. The germline gives CDR1 SGDLS, CDR2 YYNGEE. Drawing the rest from reference TRBV9 and TRBJ2-1, the complete variable domain is DSGVTQTPKHLITATGQRVTLRCSPRSGDLSVYWYQQSLDQGLQFLIQYYNGEERAKGNILERFSAQQFPDLHSELNLSSLELGDSALYFCASSARGQGDDNEQFFGPGTRLTVL.